The 31 T cell receptor beta chains given below trace back to one sample, sequenced in a study of cytomegalovirus exposure and HLA in healthy donors. The assay was immunoSEQ multiplex PCR, and TCRdb's table has in-frame clones only and misses some. The sample holds roughly 120,000 clones; 70% to 90% are singletons and the top ten take under 2.5%. Source material: PBMCs. Receptors were obtained from a woman aged 25 to 39 in good health and CMV-seronegative.

The V call is TRBV27, the J call TRBJ1-1; 7 nucleotides align to TRBD1. The CDR3 has 11 amino acids. V was clipped by 7 bases and J by 8 bases; unmatched bases: 4. Per germline, CDR1 MNHEY and CDR2 SMNVEV (reference sequence). CDR3 protein: CASKGTAEAFF. The CDR3, as DNA: TGTGCCAGCAAAGGGACAGCCGAAGCTTTCTTT.

V and J are TRBV4-3 and TRBJ1-4; no clear D. Germline V CDR1 and CDR2: LGHNA, YSLEER. The CDR3 totals 15 residues. With 0 bases removed from V and 6 bases from J, the gap between germline ends came to 11 bases. The CDR3 DNA follows: TGCGCCAGCAGCCAAGACTTCCGGGAAGATGAAAAACTGTTTTTT. Translating gives CASSQDFREDEKLFF.

The chain is built from TRBV7-2 and TRBJ2-5; 13 bases are a match to TRBD2. Germline V gene lookup returns CDR1 SGHTA and CDR2 FQGNSA. The CDR3 sequence is 16 residues long. V trimming: 5 bases; J trimming: 5 bases; junction bases outside the gene matches: 8. CDR3 sequence (DNA): TGTGCCAGCAGCCCACGGACTAGCGGGGGCGGGGAGACCCAGTACTTC. As protein: CASSPRTSGGGETQYF.

This chain connects TRBV5-6 to TRBJ1-5; unclear D gene. The V end lost 0 bases, the J end lost 7 bases, and 17 bases lay between the germline ends. The CDR3 is 16 residues long. Germline lookup yields CDR1 SGHDT and CDR2 YYEEEE. This CDR3 reads CASSLAGIGRGQPQHF. CDR3 nucleotide sequence: TGTGCCAGCAGCTTGGCTGGGATCGGTCGGGGACAGCCCCAGCATTTT.

The V call is TRBV19, the J call TRBJ2-3; 11 bases are shared with TRBD2. After removal of 4 bases from V and 2 bases from J, the junction contained 20 bases not matched to a gene. This CDR3 has 21 amino acids. In germline, CDR1 is LNHDA, CDR2 SQIVND (reference sequence). CDR3 DNA sequence: TGTGCCAGTAGTACGGGCGTTCTAGCGGGGGGACCCCCTTCTTTCACAGATACGCAGTATTTT. Its protein is CASSTGVLAGGPPSFTDTQYF.

V gene TRBV6-5 combines with J gene TRBJ1-2, with 7 bases identical to TRBD1. V lost 8 bases to trimming and J lost 8 bases; unmatched junction nucleotides: 5. Germline V gene sequence: CDR1 MNHEY, CDR2 SVGAGI. CDR3 size: 11 residues. As DNA, the CDR3 is TGTGCCAGCGCCTCAGGGGGGGGCTACACCTTC. This codes for CASASGGGYTF.

The V call is TRBV7-9, the J call TRBJ2-3; D is possibly TRBD1 (5 bases). Per germline, CDR1 SEHNR and CDR2 FQNEAQ (reference sequence). The germline V and J ends were trimmed by 0 bases and 5 bases, with 9 bases remaining between them. The CDR3 contains 14 residues. CDR3 coding DNA: TGTGCCAGCAGCTTAGCGGGGCAAGGAGATACGCAGTATTTT. It is translated as CASSLAGQGDTQYF.

The chain is built from TRBV4-3 and TRBJ2-5; a possible D gene is TRBD2 (6 bases). CDR1 and CDR2 from the germline V gene are LGHNA and YSLEER. This CDR3 is 16 amino acids long. Trimming removed 0 bases at V and 1 base at J, with 12 bases between. In DNA form, the CDR3 reads TGCGCCAGCAGCCAAGAGCTTTGGCGGGGCCAAGAGACCCAGTACTTC. Protein: CASSQELWRGQETQYF.

V is TRBV2 and J is TRBJ2-7, with 7 bases that match TRBD1. The V gene's germline CDR1 is SNHLY and CDR2 FYNNEI. The CDR3 has 16 residues. Germline trimming cut 6 bases from V and 10 bases from J; bases unmatched to any gene: 21. The CDR3 here is CASSDPNLDRLTVQYF. As DNA, the CDR3 is TGTGCCAGCAGCGACCCTAACCTGGACAGGCTAACTGTTCAGTACTTC.

This chain connects TRBV7-6 to TRBJ1-2; TRBD1 matches 10 bases. V was clipped by 0 bases and J by 8 bases; unmatched bases: 6. The V gene's germline CDR1 is SGHVS and CDR2 FNYEAQ. The CDR3 is made up of 15 amino acids. CDR3 region: CASSLARDRGRGYTF. CDR3 bases: TGTGCCAGCAGCTTAGCCCGGGACAGGGGCCGGGGCTACACCTTC.

This clone was recorded only once. V and J are TRBV5-6 and TRBJ1-2; maybe TRBD1 (6 bases). The CDR3 is made up of 15 amino acids. Trimming pared 0 bases from V and 3 bases from J, leaving 12 bases between. In germline, CDR1 is SGHDT, CDR2 YYEEEE. The CDR3 sequence is CASSLGPAGDYGYTF. In DNA form, the CDR3 reads TGTGCCAGCAGCTTGGGACCAGCAGGGGACTATGGCTACACCTTC.

The rearrangement links TRBV19 to TRBJ1-2; D gene unclear. Germline-derived CDR1 and CDR2 are LNHDA and SQIVND (reference sequence). The CDR3 has 11 amino acids. Trimming shortened V by 6 bases and J by 4 bases, and 6 bases separated the two germline ends. CDR3 sequence reads: CASSEGYGYTF. In DNA form, the CDR3 reads TGTGCCAGTAGCGAGGGCTATGGCTACACCTTC.

This chain joins TRBV6-1 and TRBJ2-6; 10 bases are a match to TRBD1. Trimming at V came to 3 bases and at J to 1 base, leaving 6 bases not matched to a gene. Germline lookup yields CDR1 MNHNS and CDR2 SASEGT. This CDR3 is 18 amino acids long. CDR3 coding DNA: TGTGCCAGCAGTGACCCCGGGACAGGGGATTCTGGGGCCAACGTCCTGACTTTC. This translates into CASSDPGTGDSGANVLTF.

V gene TRBV19 combines with J gene TRBJ2-7; 11 bases fit TRBD1. With V trimmed by 7 bases and J by 6 bases, 8 bases remained unmatched. From germline, CDR1 is LNHDA and CDR2 SQIVND (reference sequence). This CDR3 is 14 amino acids long. The CDR3 is CASTRTGGGGEQYF. The CDR3, as DNA: TGTGCCAGTACCCGGACAGGGGGCGGTGGCGAGCAGTACTTC.

The rearrangement uses TRBV30 and TRBJ1-2; 7 bases map to TRBD1. The germline gives CDR1 GTSNPN, CDR2 SVGIG (reference sequence). After removal of 3 bases from V and 6 bases from J, the junction contained 4 bases not matched to a gene. The CDR3 covers 12 residues. CDR3 amino acids: CAWRGDSNGYTF. CDR3 nucleotides: TGTGCCTGGAGAGGGGACAGTAATGGCTACACCTTC.

J is TRBJ1-6 and V is TRBV6-6; D remains ambiguous. This CDR3 region has 12 residues. V dropped 0 bases and J dropped 8 bases, with 2 bases sitting between them. Germline V lookup: CDR1 MNHNY, CDR2 SVGAGI (reference sequence). CDR3 sequence reads: CASSYSDSPLHF. The DNA for the CDR3 is TGTGCCAGCAGTTACTCCGATTCACCCCTCCACTTT.

In its sample, this clone was seen once. The chain recombines TRBV7-2 with TRBJ1-2; TRBD1 aligns across 10 bases. CDR3 length: 16 residues. J gave up 3 bases and V 5 bases, and 9 bases lay outside the gene matches. Germline CDR1 SGHTA, CDR2 FQGNSA. The DNA for the CDR3 is TGTGCCAGCAGCCCCCCGCGACAGGGGGCATACTATGGCTACACCTTC. It yields the protein CASSPPRQGAYYGYTF.

The chain combines TRBV6-5 with TRBJ1-3; tentatively, D is TRBD1 (6 bases). The ends were cut back, 6 bases at V and 2 bases at J, with 14 bases in the middle. Germline CDR1 reads MNHEY; CDR2 reads SVGAGI. The CDR3 runs 15 residues. CDR3 amino acids: CASSPRGGTGNTIYF. The CDR3 region has the DNA TGTGCCAGCAGCCCCAGGGGAGGGACTGGAAACACCATATATTTT.

The chain uses TRBV5-4 and TRBJ1-3; 7 nucleotides align to TRBD1. The V and J ends lost 1 base and 8 bases, in that order; junction bases with no gene match: 3. The germline CDR1 and CDR2 sequences are SGHNT and YYREEE (reference sequence). This CDR3 is 13 amino acids long. The CDR3 DNA reads as TGTGCCAGCAGCTTGAAGGGGGCGGACACCATATATTTT. This translates into CASSLKGADTIYF.

The gene calls are TRBV5-6 and TRBJ1-3; D is undetermined. Germline CDR1 and CDR2: SGHDT and YYEEEE. The CDR3 runs to 15 residues. V was clipped by 2 bases and J by 0 bases, with 9 bases between them. The chain's CDR3 is CASSFRFHSGNTIYF. CDR3 in DNA: TGTGCCAGCAGCTTCAGGTTCCACTCTGGAAACACCATATATTTT. Variable domain in full (rest from reference TRBV5-6 and TRBJ1-3): DAGVTQSPTHLIKTRGQQVTLRCSPKSGHDTVSWYQQALGQGPQFIFQYYEEEERQRGNFPDRFSGHQFPNYSSELNVNALLLGDSALYLCASSFRFHSGNTIYFGEGSWLTVV.

This sequence joins TRBV6-5 and TRBJ2-3, with D perhaps matching TRBD2 (5 bases). This CDR3 contains 13 residues. In germline, CDR1 is MNHEY, CDR2 SVGAGI. The V end was cut by 2 bases, the J end by 3 bases, with 6 bases between. The CDR3 DNA is TGTGCCAGCAGTTACATAGCGACAGATACGCAGTATTTT. Its protein is CASSYIATDTQYF.

This chain connects TRBV6-5 to TRBJ1-2; 8 nucleotides line up with TRBD1. Germline V lookup: CDR1 MNHEY, CDR2 SVGAGI. The CDR3 runs 13 residues. The J segment lost 1 base and the V segment lost 6 bases, leaving 1 base of the junction unmatched. The CDR3 region has the DNA TGTGCCAGCAGAACAGGGGGTAACTATGGCTACACCTTC. Protein product: CASRTGGNYGYTF.

V is TRBV30 and J is TRBJ2-1, with TRBD2 matching over 7 bases. The V gene end was trimmed by 1 base and the J gene end by 4 bases; junction bases not matched to a gene: 7. The CDR3 loop spans 15 amino acids. The germline gives CDR1 GTSNPN, CDR2 SVGIG (reference sequence). This CDR3 is CAWSEVGREYNEQFF. The CDR3 DNA reads TGTGCCTGGAGTGAGGTGGGGAGGGAGTACAATGAGCAGTTCTTC.

The chain is built from TRBV5-1 and TRBJ2-2, with 8 bases that match TRBD1. CDR3 length: 16 amino acids. The V segment lost 4 bases and the J segment 2 bases; nucleotides outside the gene matches: 7. Germline loops: CDR1 SGHRS, CDR2 YFSETQ. CDR3 in DNA: TGCGCCAGCAGCCCAACCGGGACAGGCAACACCGGGGAGCTGTTTTTT. Protein: CASSPTGTGNTGELFF.

This clone has a single count. The chain employs TRBV19 and TRBJ2-5; D may be TRBD2 (5 bases). Deletions cut 1 base from V and 5 bases from J, with 14 bases between. The CDR3 spans 15 residues. Germline values: CDR1 LNHDA, CDR2 SQIVND (reference sequence). CDR3 region: CASSIGASSSETQYF. CDR3 DNA sequence: TGTGCCAGTAGTATAGGGGCTAGCTCCTCCGAGACCCAGTACTTC.

This clone was detected once. The chain employs TRBV5-6 and TRBJ2-7; possibly TRBD2 for D (5 bases). Germline V gene lookup returns CDR1 SGHDT and CDR2 YYEEEE. The length of the CDR3 is 13 residues. V lost 2 bases, J lost 5 bases, and 11 bases lay in between. The CDR3 protein is CASSLRAGDEQYF. The CDR3 DNA sequence: TGTGCCAGCAGCTTAAGGGCCGGGGACGAGCAGTACTTC.

The CDR3 sequence: CASSKGTGIYGYTF. For the CDR3, the DNA is TGTGCCAGCAGTAAGGGGACAGGAATTTATGGCTACACCTTC. V gene TRBV27 combines with J gene TRBJ1-2; 8 bases match TRBD1. CDR3 length equals 14 residues. Germline CDR1 and CDR2: MNHEY and SMNVEV (reference sequence). J gave up 5 bases and V 5 bases, and 7 bases lay outside the gene matches.

This chain joins TRBV28 and TRBJ2-7; D is possibly TRBD2 (6 bases). Germline CDR1 MDHEN, CDR2 SYDVKM. The CDR3 runs 15 residues. Deletions cut 5 bases from V and 4 bases from J, with 18 bases between. CDR3 protein: CASSPPSSGKYEQYF. The DNA of the CDR3 is TGTGCCAGCAGTCCCCCGAGTAGCGGAAAGTACGAGCAGTACTTC.

J is TRBJ1-5 and V is TRBV9, with TRBD1 matching 7 bases. The trim removed 4 bases at V and 5 bases at J, leaving 6 bases unmatched. This CDR3 is built from 14 residues. Germline assignment: CDR1 SGDLS and CDR2 YYNGEE. CDR3 DNA: TGTGCCAGCAGCCCACAGGGGACGGATCAGCCCCAGCATTTT. Its translation: CASSPQGTDQPQHF.

The rearrangement uses TRBV10-3 and TRBJ1-2; 8 bases line up with TRBD1. The germline gives CDR1 ENHRY, CDR2 SYGVKD. Trimming cost V 11 bases and J 2 bases; bases outside gene matches: 4. This CDR3 is built from 12 residues. The CDR3 sequence: CAFGQGNYGYTF. The CDR3 DNA follows: TGTGCCTTCGGACAGGGAAACTATGGCTACACCTTC.

This clone was observed a few times. The J gene is TRBJ1-5, the V gene TRBV19; D remains ambiguous. Germline V CDR1 and CDR2: LNHDA, SQIVND (reference sequence). CDR3 size: 12 residues. The V gene lost 1 base and the J gene lost 10 bases, with 8 bases spanning the gap. CDR3: CASSIAAGPQHF. The CDR3 DNA sequence: TGTGCCAGTAGTATAGCAGCGGGACCCCAGCATTTT.